Detailed here is one T cell receptor beta chain. This sample stems from a study of blood T cell repertoires in COVID-19. Study-wide background: T cells, B-cell-depleted T cells, or PBMCs supplied cDNA or gDNA.

Trimming removed 8 bases from V and 2 bases from J, with 10 bases in between. The CDR3 extends over 12 amino acids. Germline V gives CDR1 MNHEY, CDR2 SVGAGI. Sequencing was performed with immunoSEQ multiplex PCR; in TCRdb, only in-frame clones are kept and a portion is missing. The sample gives approximately 190,000 clones, just under 85% of which show up once; roughly 4.6% is in the top ten. The clonotype originates from a woman in her 70s with active or convalescent COVID-19. Input material: peripheral blood. The chain has TRBV6-5 and TRBJ2-7; D is unresolved. The chain's CDR3 is CASATIPYEQYF. The CDR3, as DNA: TGTGCCAGCGCGACAATCCCCTACGAGCAGTACTTC.